These T cell receptor beta chains were read from a single sample in a study of OX40 agonist ivuxolimab in advanced cancers. Measured with immunoSEQ multiplex PCR; TCRdb has only the in-frame clones, and not every one. This sample has 70,000 or so clones, with about 86% found just once. The specimen was CD4+ or CD8+ T cells sorted from blood, collected in a trial of the OX40 agonist ivuxolimab. The receptors stem from an adult with an advanced solid tumor such as melanoma, head and neck, liver or kidney cancer. Each CDR3 is given with its conserved first and last residue. The order of the fields is J gene, V gene, D gene, CDR3 length, clone size, CDR3 DNA, CDR3 protein. A D gene is named only where the DNA matches it firmly. Rows may omit the clone size; those that give it use once, few, many or a size class.

J gene: TRBJ2-5; V gene: TRBV6-5; D gene: TRBD2; CDR3 length: 15; clone size: few; CDR3 DNA: TGTGCCAGCTTCCTAGCGGAACCATTGGCGGGGACCCAGTACTTC; CDR3 protein: CASFLAEPLAGTQYF
J gene: TRBJ1-5; V gene: TRBV5-4; D gene: TRBD1; CDR3 length: 17; clone size: -; CDR3 DNA: TGTGCCAGCAGCTTGGGATCGGGGCAGGGGGCTCATCAGCCCCAGCATTTT; CDR3 protein: CASSLGSGQGAHQPQHF
J gene: TRBJ1-1; V gene: TRBV7-2; D gene: -; CDR3 length: 13; clone size: -; CDR3 DNA: TGTGCCAGCAGCACCCGCGTGAACACTGAAGCTTTCTTT; CDR3 protein: CASSTRVNTEAFF
J gene: TRBJ2-1; V gene: TRBV11-2; D gene: TRBD2; CDR3 length: 18; clone size: -; CDR3 DNA: TGTGCCAGCAGCTTAGCTATCAGGCTAGCGGGGGGGCGCGGTGAGCAGTTCTTC; CDR3 protein: CASSLAIRLAGGRGEQFF
J gene: TRBJ1-1; V gene: TRBV18; D gene: TRBD1; CDR3 length: 13; clone size: once; CDR3 DNA: TGTGCCAGCTCAGCCACAGGGGACACTGAAGCTTTCTTT; CDR3 protein: CASSATGDTEAFF
J gene: TRBJ2-1; V gene: TRBV4-1; D gene: TRBD2; CDR3 length: 13; clone size: once; CDR3 DNA: TGCGCCAGCAGTCGAGCGGGAGTGACTGAGCAGTTCTTC; CDR3 protein: CASSRAGVTEQFF
J gene: TRBJ1-2; V gene: TRBV5-1; D gene: -; CDR3 length: 13; clone size: -; CDR3 DNA: TGCGCCAGCAGCTCCTCAGTTAACTATGGCTACACCTTC; CDR3 protein: CASSSSVNYGYTF
J gene: TRBJ2-6; V gene: TRBV11-2; D gene: TRBD1; CDR3 length: 17; clone size: -; CDR3 DNA: TGTGCCAGCAGCTCTCTAGGACAGGGCCCCGGGGCCAACGTCCTGACTTTC; CDR3 protein: CASSSLGQGPGANVLTF
J gene: TRBJ2-7; V gene: TRBV6-6; D gene: -; CDR3 length: 13; clone size: -; CDR3 DNA: TGTGCCAGCAGTTACACCATCAACTACGAGCAGTACTTC; CDR3 protein: CASSYTINYEQYF
J gene: TRBJ2-1; V gene: TRBV5-8; D gene: TRBD2; CDR3 length: 14; clone size: few; CDR3 DNA: TGTGCCAGCACCCTTAGCGGGGGGTTCAATGAGCAGTTCTTC; CDR3 protein: CASTLSGGFNEQFF
J gene: TRBJ1-6; V gene: TRBV30; D gene: TRBD1; CDR3 length: 14; clone size: -; CDR3 DNA: TGTGCCTGGAGCCCGGGACAGGGGCCCTCACCCCTCCACTTT; CDR3 protein: CAWSPGQGPSPLHF
J gene: TRBJ2-5; V gene: TRBV30; D gene: TRBD2; CDR3 length: 16; clone size: -; CDR3 DNA: TGTGCCTGGAGTGGAAGCGGGGGGCTACTTTTGGAGACCCAGTACTTC; CDR3 protein: CAWSGSGGLLLETQYF
J gene: TRBJ2-7; V gene: TRBV7-1; D gene: TRBD2; CDR3 length: 15; clone size: -; CDR3 DNA: TGTGCCAGCAGCTTGACTAGCGGGGGGTCCTACGAGCAGTACTTC; CDR3 protein: CASSLTSGGSYEQYF
J gene: TRBJ1-5; V gene: TRBV6-5; D gene: -; CDR3 length: 15; clone size: -; CDR3 DNA: TGTGCCAGCAGTTACTCGGGGGCCAGAGGTCAGCCCCAGCATTTT; CDR3 protein: CASSYSGARGQPQHF
J gene: TRBJ2-2; V gene: TRBV4-1; D gene: -; CDR3 length: 16; clone size: -; CDR3 DNA: TGCGCCAGCAGCCAAGATATGGCAGGATACACCGGGGAGCTGTTTTTT; CDR3 protein: CASSQDMAGYTGELFF
J gene: TRBJ1-4; V gene: TRBV10-3; D gene: -; CDR3 length: 16; clone size: -; CDR3 DNA: TGTGCCATCAGTGTGAATCACGGCGGATATAATGAAAAACTGTTTTTT; CDR3 protein: CAISVNHGGYNEKLFF
J gene: TRBJ2-3; V gene: TRBV11-1; D gene: TRBD1; CDR3 length: 16; clone size: -; CDR3 DNA: TGTGCCAGCAGCTTAGTCCGGGACAGCAGCACAGATACGCAGTATTTT; CDR3 protein: CASSLVRDSSTDTQYF
J gene: TRBJ2-7; V gene: TRBV7-9; D gene: TRBD1; CDR3 length: 16; clone size: -; CDR3 DNA: TGTGCCAGCAGCCAGAGACAGGGGGACGCCTCCTACGAGCAGTACTTC; CDR3 protein: CASSQRQGDASYEQYF
J gene: TRBJ2-3; V gene: TRBV28; D gene: -; CDR3 length: 15; clone size: once; CDR3 DNA: TGTGCCAGCAGGGGCCTGGGGCTGAACACAGATACGCAGTATTTT; CDR3 protein: CASRGLGLNTDTQYF
J gene: TRBJ2-5; V gene: TRBV30; D gene: TRBD2; CDR3 length: 15; clone size: -; CDR3 DNA: TGTGCCTGGAAAATTGGGGGGGTTCCCAGGGAGACCCAGTACTTC; CDR3 protein: CAWKIGGVPRETQYF
J gene: TRBJ1-3; V gene: TRBV4-1; D gene: -; CDR3 length: 15; clone size: -; CDR3 DNA: TGCGCCAGCAGCCAAGAAGCCCACCGTGGAAACACCATATATTTT; CDR3 protein: CASSQEAHRGNTIYF
J gene: TRBJ2-7; V gene: TRBV18; D gene: TRBD2; CDR3 length: 17; clone size: -; CDR3 DNA: TGTGCCAGCTCTCCCCTAGCGGGCGGGCCTAGCTCCTACGAGCAGTACTTC; CDR3 protein: CASSPLAGGPSSYEQYF
J gene: TRBJ2-3; V gene: TRBV15; D gene: -; CDR3 length: 14; clone size: few; CDR3 DNA: TGTGCCACCAGCAGAGACGCTAGCACAGATACGCAGTATTTT; CDR3 protein: CATSRDASTDTQYF
J gene: TRBJ1-2; V gene: TRBV27; D gene: TRBD1; CDR3 length: 15; clone size: -; CDR3 DNA: TGTGCCAGCAGTTTCCTCCGGGACAGGGGGCTCGGCTACACCTTC; CDR3 protein: CASSFLRDRGLGYTF
J gene: TRBJ2-2; V gene: TRBV6-5; D gene: -; CDR3 length: 12; clone size: -; CDR3 DNA: TGTGCCAGCAAGGGGAACACCGGGGAGCTGTTTTTT; CDR3 protein: CASKGNTGELFF
J gene: TRBJ2-7; V gene: TRBV7-8; D gene: -; CDR3 length: 14; clone size: -; CDR3 DNA: TGTGCCAGCAGCCCCCTAGGGGATCACTACGAGCAGTACTTC; CDR3 protein: CASSPLGDHYEQYF
J gene: TRBJ1-2; V gene: TRBV4-1; D gene: -; CDR3 length: 11; clone size: -; CDR3 DNA: TGCGCCAGCAGCCAAGATCATGGCTACACCTTC; CDR3 protein: CASSQDHGYTF
J gene: TRBJ1-2; V gene: TRBV12-5; D gene: -; CDR3 length: 13; clone size: -; CDR3 DNA: TGTGCTAGTGGTTTCGGGGGGGCCTATGGCTACACCTTC; CDR3 protein: CASGFGGAYGYTF
J gene: TRBJ2-5; V gene: TRBV19; D gene: -; CDR3 length: 15; clone size: -; CDR3 DNA: TGTGCCAGTAGTCCCGGACAGATGACCAAAGAGACCCAGTACTTC; CDR3 protein: CASSPGQMTKETQYF
J gene: TRBJ1-3; V gene: TRBV14; D gene: -; CDR3 length: 13; clone size: -; CDR3 DNA: TGTGCCAGCAGCCATTTAGACGGAAACACCATATATTTT; CDR3 protein: CASSHLDGNTIYF
J gene: TRBJ1-4; V gene: TRBV28; D gene: TRBD1; CDR3 length: 15; clone size: -; CDR3 DNA: TGTGCCAGCAGTTTAGGTGGGACAGGGAACGAAAAACTGTTTTTT; CDR3 protein: CASSLGGTGNEKLFF
J gene: TRBJ2-7; V gene: TRBV6-1; D gene: TRBD1; CDR3 length: 14; clone size: once; CDR3 DNA: TGTGCCAGCAGGGGGACAGGGAGACTCTACGAGCAGTACTTC; CDR3 protein: CASRGTGRLYEQYF
J gene: TRBJ1-5; V gene: TRBV5-1; D gene: -; CDR3 length: 13; clone size: -; CDR3 DNA: TGCGCCAGCAGCCTCGATAGCAATCAGCCCCAGCATTTT; CDR3 protein: CASSLDSNQPQHF
J gene: TRBJ2-5; V gene: TRBV7-8; D gene: -; CDR3 length: 13; clone size: -; CDR3 DNA: TGTGCCAGCAGCTTAGCTGAGAAGGAGACCCAGTACTTC; CDR3 protein: CASSLAEKETQYF
J gene: TRBJ2-7; V gene: TRBV7-2; D gene: -; CDR3 length: 17; clone size: -; CDR3 DNA: TGTGCCAGCACCCCCTATTGGGCTGTTTTTGGGGGCTACGAGCAGTACTTC; CDR3 protein: CASTPYWAVFGGYEQYF
J gene: TRBJ2-7; V gene: TRBV9; D gene: TRBD1; CDR3 length: 14; clone size: -; CDR3 DNA: TGTGCCAGCAGCGCCAGGGGGCTTTTCTACGAGCAGTACTTC; CDR3 protein: CASSARGLFYEQYF
J gene: TRBJ2-1; V gene: TRBV5-1; D gene: -; CDR3 length: 13; clone size: -; CDR3 DNA: TGCGCCAGCAGCTTCGGACTATACAATGAGCAGTTCTTC; CDR3 protein: CASSFGLYNEQFF
J gene: TRBJ2-7; V gene: TRBV7-2; D gene: TRBD2; CDR3 length: 16; clone size: -; CDR3 DNA: TGTGCCAGCAGCTTAGCCGTAGCGGGGGCCGGCTACGAGCAGTACTTC; CDR3 protein: CASSLAVAGAGYEQYF
J gene: TRBJ1-2; V gene: TRBV5-4; D gene: -; CDR3 length: 14; clone size: -; CDR3 DNA: TGTGCCAGCAGCCCTGCGGCCAGGGGTGGTGGCTACACCTTC; CDR3 protein: CASSPAARGGGYTF
J gene: TRBJ2-2; V gene: TRBV5-1; D gene: -; CDR3 length: 14; clone size: once; CDR3 DNA: TGCGCCAGCGGCAGTACAGGGAACACCGGGGAGCTGTTTTTT; CDR3 protein: CASGSTGNTGELFF
J gene: TRBJ1-6; V gene: TRBV28; D gene: TRBD1; CDR3 length: 15; clone size: once; CDR3 DNA: TGTGCCAGCAGTTCCCAAGACAGGGACCATTCACCCCTCCACTTT; CDR3 protein: CASSSQDRDHSPLHF
J gene: TRBJ1-1; V gene: TRBV28; D gene: TRBD1; CDR3 length: 13; clone size: -; CDR3 DNA: TGTGCCAGCAGCACAGGGGGAATCACTGAAGCTTTCTTT; CDR3 protein: CASSTGGITEAFF
J gene: TRBJ2-7; V gene: TRBV5-5; D gene: -; CDR3 length: 15; clone size: -; CDR3 DNA: TGTGCCAGCAGCCTTCTCTGGACGGTCTCCTACGAGCAGTACTTC; CDR3 protein: CASSLLWTVSYEQYF
J gene: TRBJ2-7; V gene: TRBV7-9; D gene: TRBD1; CDR3 length: 15; clone size: once; CDR3 DNA: TGTGCCAGCAGCTTTTGGGGACAGGGAAAGTTCGAGCAGTACTTC; CDR3 protein: CASSFWGQGKFEQYF
J gene: TRBJ1-1; V gene: TRBV19; D gene: TRBD1; CDR3 length: 18; clone size: -; CDR3 DNA: TGTGCCAGTACCCAACGGACAGGCCTGGGCCCTATGAACACTGAAGCTTTCTTT; CDR3 protein: CASTQRTGLGPMNTEAFF
J gene: TRBJ1-5; V gene: TRBV6-1; D gene: -; CDR3 length: 14; clone size: -; CDR3 DNA: TGTGCCAGCAGTAAAGGACAGACAGATCAGCCCCAGCATTTT; CDR3 protein: CASSKGQTDQPQHF
J gene: TRBJ2-1; V gene: TRBV7-2; D gene: TRBD2; CDR3 length: 17; clone size: -; CDR3 DNA: TGTGCCAGCAGCCCCAGAGCTAGCGGGGGGTTTTACAATGAGCAGTTCTTC; CDR3 protein: CASSPRASGGFYNEQFF
J gene: TRBJ1-1; V gene: TRBV6-6; D gene: TRBD1; CDR3 length: 14; clone size: -; CDR3 DNA: TGTGCCAGCACCAAAGGGACAGTGAACACTGAAGCTTTCTTT; CDR3 protein: CASTKGTVNTEAFF
J gene: TRBJ2-5; V gene: TRBV5-6; D gene: TRBD1; CDR3 length: 14; clone size: -; CDR3 DNA: TGTGCCAGCAGCTGGGACAGGGCCGTGGAGACCCAGTACTTC; CDR3 protein: CASSWDRAVETQYF
J gene: TRBJ1-2; V gene: TRBV18; D gene: -; CDR3 length: 15; clone size: -; CDR3 DNA: TGTGCCAGCTCACCACCGGGGAAAGCTAACTATGGCTACACCTTC; CDR3 protein: CASSPPGKANYGYTF
J gene: TRBJ1-1; V gene: TRBV6-5; D gene: -; CDR3 length: 14; clone size: -; CDR3 DNA: TGTGCCAGCAGTTACTCGATAGGGGGCACTGAAGCTTTCTTT; CDR3 protein: CASSYSIGGTEAFF